Here is one T cell receptor beta chain with its context. No antigen is known for it. The protocol was immunoSEQ multiplex PCR, while the TCRdb copy is restricted to in-frame clones and leaves out a portion. The data contain fewer than 40,000 clones, approximately 95% of them singletons. This sample was included in a study of lymphopenia after photon versus proton radiotherapy. The CDR3 totals 15 residues. The junction had 3 bases not matched to a gene; V was cut back by 0 bases and J by 4 bases. Germline CDR1 is SGHTS and CDR2 is YDEGEE. Study-wide points: Oligoclonal CD8+ Temra expansion after nadir drove photon patients' diversity drop. Authors raise, but do not show, better survival with proton therapy. In patients who died, overall survival fell as post-nadir TCR diversity dropped more. Proton therapy kept repertoires fairly stable, unlike photons, which gained effector/memory cells.

This clonotype originated in a woman aged 45-65 years with cholangiocarcinoma. Here the sequenced sample was peripheral blood, taken from a patient treated with photon-based radiotherapy. The rearrangement uses TRBV5-8 and TRBJ2-7, with 11 positions matching TRBD2. Here the CDR3 DNA reads TGTGCCAGCAGCTTGGGACTAGCGGGGATTTACGAGCAGTACTTC. It specifies CASSLGLAGIYEQYF. Together with reference TRBV5-8 and TRBJ2-7, the CDR3 gives the full variable domain: EAGVTQSPTHLIKTRGQQATLRCSPISGHTSVYWYQQALGLGLQFLLWYDEGEERNRGNFPPRFSGRQFPNYSSELNVNALELEDSALYLCASSLGLAGIYEQYFGPGTRLTVT.